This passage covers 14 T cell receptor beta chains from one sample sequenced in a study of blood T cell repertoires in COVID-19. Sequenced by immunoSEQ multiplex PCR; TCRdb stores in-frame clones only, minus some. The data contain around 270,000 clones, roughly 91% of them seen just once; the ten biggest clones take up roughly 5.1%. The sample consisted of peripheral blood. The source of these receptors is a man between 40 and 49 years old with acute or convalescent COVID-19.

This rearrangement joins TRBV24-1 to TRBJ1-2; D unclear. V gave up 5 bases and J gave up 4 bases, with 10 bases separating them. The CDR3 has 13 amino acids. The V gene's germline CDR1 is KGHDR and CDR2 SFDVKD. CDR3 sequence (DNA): TGTGCCACCAGTGTTGGAGCGTCCTATGGCTACACCTTC. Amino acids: CATSVGASYGYTF.

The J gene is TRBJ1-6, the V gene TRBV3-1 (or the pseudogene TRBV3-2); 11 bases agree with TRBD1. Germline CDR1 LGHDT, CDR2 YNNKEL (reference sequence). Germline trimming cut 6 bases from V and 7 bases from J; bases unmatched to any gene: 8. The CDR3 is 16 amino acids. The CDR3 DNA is TGTGCCAGCAGAGATGGACAGGGGGCTGGCAATTCACCCCTCCACTTT. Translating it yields CASRDGQGAGNSPLHF.

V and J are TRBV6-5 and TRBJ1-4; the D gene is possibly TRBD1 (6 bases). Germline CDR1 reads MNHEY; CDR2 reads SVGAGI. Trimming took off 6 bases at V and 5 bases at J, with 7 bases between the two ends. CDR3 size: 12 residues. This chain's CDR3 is CASRGGNEKLFF. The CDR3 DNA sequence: TGTGCCAGCAGAGGGGGAAATGAAAAACTGTTTTTT.

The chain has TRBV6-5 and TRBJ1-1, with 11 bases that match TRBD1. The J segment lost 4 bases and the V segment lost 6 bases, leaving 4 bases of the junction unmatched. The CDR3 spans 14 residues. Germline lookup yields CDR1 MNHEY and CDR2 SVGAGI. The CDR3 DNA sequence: TGTGCCAGCAGCGGACAGGGGGCTGGCACTGAAGCTTTCTTT. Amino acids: CASSGQGAGTEAFF.

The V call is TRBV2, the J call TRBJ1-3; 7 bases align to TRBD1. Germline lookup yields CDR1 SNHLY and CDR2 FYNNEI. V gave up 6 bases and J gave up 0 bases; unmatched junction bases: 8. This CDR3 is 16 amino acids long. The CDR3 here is CASRHADRSSGNTIYF. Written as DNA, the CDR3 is TGTGCCAGCAGACACGCGGACAGGAGCTCTGGAAACACCATATATTTT. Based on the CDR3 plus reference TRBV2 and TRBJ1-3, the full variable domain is EPEVTQTPSHQVTQMGQEVILRCVPISNHLYFYWYRQILGQKVEFLVSFYNNEISEKSEIFDDQFSVERPDGSNFTLKIRSTKLEDSAMYFCASRHADRSSGNTIYFGEGSWLTVV.

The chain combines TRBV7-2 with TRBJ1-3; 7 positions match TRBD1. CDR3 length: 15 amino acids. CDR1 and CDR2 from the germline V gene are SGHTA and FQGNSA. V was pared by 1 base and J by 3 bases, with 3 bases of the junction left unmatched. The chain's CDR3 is CASSLGQGGGNTIYF. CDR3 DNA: TGTGCCAGCAGCTTAGGTCAGGGGGGTGGAAACACCATATATTTT.

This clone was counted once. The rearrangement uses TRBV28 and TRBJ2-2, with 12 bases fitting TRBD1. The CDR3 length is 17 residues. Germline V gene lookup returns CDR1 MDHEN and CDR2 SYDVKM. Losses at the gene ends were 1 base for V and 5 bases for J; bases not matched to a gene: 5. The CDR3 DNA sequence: TGTGCCAGCAGTTTATTAGGGACAGGGGGCATAACCGGGGAGCTGTTTTTT. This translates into CASSLLGTGGITGELFF.

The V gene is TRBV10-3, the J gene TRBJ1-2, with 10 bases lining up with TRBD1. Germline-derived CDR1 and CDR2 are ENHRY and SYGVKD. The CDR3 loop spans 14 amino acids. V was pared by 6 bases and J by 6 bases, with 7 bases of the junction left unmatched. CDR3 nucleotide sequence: TGTGCCATCAGGTCGGGGACAGGGGTAGATGGCTACACCTTC. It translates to CAIRSGTGVDGYTF.

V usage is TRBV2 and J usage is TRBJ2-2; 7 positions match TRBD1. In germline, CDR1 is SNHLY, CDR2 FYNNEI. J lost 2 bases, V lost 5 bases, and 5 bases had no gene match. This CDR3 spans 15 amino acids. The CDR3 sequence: CASSKDRPNTGELFF. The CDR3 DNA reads TGTGCCAGCAGTAAGGACAGGCCAAACACCGGGGAGCTGTTTTTT.

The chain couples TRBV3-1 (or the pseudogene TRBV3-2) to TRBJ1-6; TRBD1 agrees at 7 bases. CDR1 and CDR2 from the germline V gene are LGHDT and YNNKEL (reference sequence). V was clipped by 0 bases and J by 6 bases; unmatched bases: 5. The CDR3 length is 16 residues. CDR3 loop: CASSQEQGRGNSPLHF. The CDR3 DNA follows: TGTGCCAGCAGCCAAGAACAGGGGCGAGGTAATTCACCCCTCCACTTT.

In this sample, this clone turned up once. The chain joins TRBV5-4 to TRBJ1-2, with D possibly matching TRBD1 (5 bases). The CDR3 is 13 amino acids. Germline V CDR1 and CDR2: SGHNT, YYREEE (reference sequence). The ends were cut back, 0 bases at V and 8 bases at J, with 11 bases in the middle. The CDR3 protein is CASSLDPGAGYTF. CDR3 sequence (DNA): TGTGCCAGCAGCTTGGATCCTGGGGCCGGCTACACCTTC. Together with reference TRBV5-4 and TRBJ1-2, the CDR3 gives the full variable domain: ETGVTQSPTHLIKTRGQQVTLRCSSQSGHNTVSWYQQALGQGPQFIFQYYREEENGRGNFPPRFSGLQFPNYSSELNVNALELDDSALYLCASSLDPGAGYTFGSGTRLTVV.

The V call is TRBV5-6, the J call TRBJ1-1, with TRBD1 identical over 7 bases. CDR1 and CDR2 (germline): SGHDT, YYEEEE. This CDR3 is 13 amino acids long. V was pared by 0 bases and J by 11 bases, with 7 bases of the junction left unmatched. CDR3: CASSLEVDRAAFF. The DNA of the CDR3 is TGTGCCAGCAGCTTGGAAGTAGACAGGGCGGCTTTCTTT.

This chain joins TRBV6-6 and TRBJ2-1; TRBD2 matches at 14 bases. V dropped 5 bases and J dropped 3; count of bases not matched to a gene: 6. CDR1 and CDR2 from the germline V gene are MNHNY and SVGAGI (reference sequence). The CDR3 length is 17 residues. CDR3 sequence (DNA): TGTGCCAGCAGTCGGACTAGCGGGGGGAACTACTACAATGAGCAGTTCTTC. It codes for CASSRTSGGNYYNEQFF.

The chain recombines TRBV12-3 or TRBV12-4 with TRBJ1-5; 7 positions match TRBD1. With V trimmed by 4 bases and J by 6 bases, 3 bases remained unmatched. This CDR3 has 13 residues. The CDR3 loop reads CASSWQGGQPQHF. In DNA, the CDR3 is TGTGCCAGCAGTTGGCAGGGGGGTCAGCCCCAGCATTTT.